Detailed here is one T cell receptor beta chain. Antigen specificity is unknown. The data originate from a study of monozygotic twins with inflammatory bowel disease. Study results and limitations: It was in IBD patients that TCRbeta diversity (inverse Simpson) was lower than in healthy co-twins. People with IBD had fewer clonotypes in common with others than healthy twins did, especially with disease activity.

TCRdb re-called the 5' RACE reads, yielding one record per CDR3 amino acid sequence without DNA. This sample's clone table lists tens of thousands of distinct CDR3 sequences. CDR3 length: 14 amino acids. Germline lookup yields CDR1 DFQATT and CDR2 SNEGSKA (reference sequence). This receptor was taken from a human donor with ulcerative colitis or Crohn's disease, or a healthy co-twin of an affected twin (not recorded which). Sequenced sample: blood. This chain connects TRBV20-1 to TRBJ2-1. This chain's CDR3 is CSARGHKSDNEQFF.